These 32 T cell receptor beta chains share one sample of origin, sequenced in a study of blood T cell repertoires in COVID-19 (dated by TCRdb to 2019 to 2021). Library preparation employed the immunoSEQ multiplex PCR assay. TCRdb stores this immuneACCESS table with in-frame sequences only. Part of the clones is absent; in the studies checked, under half of the shortfall reflects unresolved V genes, and no reason is known for the rest. The sample has around 300,000 clones on record, about nine tenths of them singletons. Under 2.5% of the sample rests with the top ten. Sequenced: peripheral blood. These receptors came from a man aged 50-60 years with acute or convalescent COVID-19.

The V and J genes are TRBV6-5 and TRBJ1-4, with D tentatively TRBD1 (5 bases). Trimming left V 11 bases short and J 0 bases short, with 13 bases between. The CDR3 runs 14 residues. Germline V gene sequence: CDR1 MNHEY, CDR2 SVGAGI. CDR3 in DNA: TGTGCCTCTGGGGCCGGCTCAACTAATGAAAAACTGTTTTTT. Translation: CASGAGSTNEKLFF.

The gene calls are TRBV3-1 (or the pseudogene TRBV3-2) and TRBJ1-1; no reliable D call. Germline V gives CDR1 LGHDT, CDR2 YNNKEL (reference sequence). Trimming took 0 bases from V and 11 from J, leaving 10 bases between them. The CDR3 sequence is 12 residues long. As DNA, the CDR3 is TGTGCCAGCAGCCAAGATCTGGGGAGGGCTTTCTTT. It codes for CASSQDLGRAFF.

This clone came up many times. CDR3 residues: CATSRDRGWGQPQHF. The CDR3 coding sequence is TGTGCCACCAGCAGAGACCGGGGATGGGGTCAGCCCCAGCATTTT. The rearrangement links TRBV15 to TRBJ1-5; D call uncertain. This CDR3 is 15 amino acids long. The germline CDR1 and CDR2 sequences are LNHNV and YYDKDF (reference sequence). V was pared by 0 bases and J by 6 bases, with 12 bases between.

This clone showed up just a few times. The CDR3 nucleotides read TGTGCCAGCAGTGCCGGCGGGGCAACTAATGAAAAACTGTTTTTT. Translating it yields CASSAGGATNEKLFF. The chain is built from TRBV27 and TRBJ1-4, with D hard to call. The CDR3 sequence is 15 residues long. Germline CDR1 MNHEY, CDR2 SMNVEV (reference sequence). V lost 5 bases to trimming and J lost 0 bases, with 10 bases between them.

This clone came up once. One junction end disagrees with the germline gene, perhaps due to a read error. CDR3 loop: CASSLDRNQPQHF. The CDR3 DNA reads as TGTGCTAGCAGCTTAGACAGAAATCAGCCCCAGCATTTT. The V gene is TRBV7-7, the J gene TRBJ1-5; D perhaps matches TRBD1 (5 bases). The CDR3 spans 13 residues. Germline loops: CDR1 SSHAT, CDR2 FNYEAQ (reference sequence). The full variable domain, with the rest looked up from reference TRBV7-7 and TRBJ1-5, is GAGVSQSPRYKVTKRGQDVTLRCDPISSHATLYWYQQALGQGPEFLTYFNYEAQPDKSGLPSDRFSAERPEGSISTLTIQRTEQRDSAMYRCASSLDRNQPQHFGDGTRLSIL.

The rearrangement joins TRBV6-5 to TRBJ2-7; tentative D call: TRBD1 (5 bases). The CDR3 runs to 13 residues. V lost 0 bases to trimming and J lost 5 bases, with 8 bases between them. The germline V gene has CDR1 MNHEY and CDR2 SVGAGI. The CDR3: CASSYSSRDEQYF. In DNA, the CDR3 is TGTGCCAGCAGTTACTCTAGCAGGGACGAGCAGTACTTC.

This chain connects TRBV28 to TRBJ2-1; 7 bases match TRBD2. Looked up from germline, CDR1 is MDHEN and CDR2 is SYDVKM. This CDR3 region has 12 residues. Trimming took 10 bases from V and 1 from J; bases not matched to a gene: 1. The chain's CDR3 is CATGGSYNEQFF. The CDR3 nucleotides are TGTGCCACGGGGGGATCCTACAATGAGCAGTTCTTC.

The chain uses TRBV19 and TRBJ2-3, with D possibly being TRBD1 (6 bases). This CDR3 has 14 amino acids. The germline CDR1 and CDR2 sequences are LNHDA and SQIVND (reference sequence). Trimming stripped 1 base from V and 2 bases from J, with 7 bases between. CDR3 sequence: CASSIGGPTDTQYF. CDR3 in DNA: TGTGCCAGTAGTATAGGGGGGCCCACAGATACGCAGTATTTT.

This clone turned up a few times. The chain is built from TRBV25-1 and TRBJ1-3; no clear D. Looked up from germline, CDR1 is MGHDK and CDR2 is SYGVNS. Trimming removed 8 bases from V and 0 bases from J, with 11 bases in between. The CDR3 runs to 14 residues. CDR3 in DNA: TGTGCCAGCCGCGGAAGCAGCTCTGGAAACACCATATATTTT. Its translation: CASRGSSSGNTIYF.

The V and J genes are TRBV5-1 and TRBJ2-7; TRBD1 agrees at 10 bases. This CDR3 is 15 amino acids long. The junction had 6 bases not matched to a gene; V was cut back by 3 bases and J by 3 bases. Looked up from germline, CDR1 is SGHRS and CDR2 is YFSETQ. The CDR3 spells CASSWDRGGSYEQYF. The DNA for the CDR3 is TGCGCCAGCAGCTGGGACAGGGGAGGAAGCTACGAGCAGTACTTC.

The V call is TRBV3-1 (or the pseudogene TRBV3-2), the J call TRBJ2-2; TRBD1 matches 9 bases. The trim removed 4 bases at V and 3 bases at J, leaving 3 bases unmatched. Germline CDR1 LGHDT, CDR2 YNNKEL (reference sequence). The CDR3 extends over 15 amino acids. The CDR3 spells CASSRDRVDTGELFF. CDR3 sequence (DNA): TGTGCCAGCAGCCGGGACAGGGTTGACACCGGGGAGCTGTTTTTT.

The chain links TRBV27 to TRBJ2-3; 7 bases are a match to TRBD1. The CDR3 extends over 15 amino acids. The J segment lost 5 bases and the V segment lost 1 base, leaving 6 bases of the junction unmatched. Germline values: CDR1 MNHEY, CDR2 SMNVEV (reference sequence). For the CDR3, the DNA is TGTGCCAGCAGTTTATTACAGGGGAAGATAGATACGCAGTATTTT. Encoded protein: CASSLLQGKIDTQYF.

V usage is TRBV6-5 and J usage is TRBJ2-7; 9 nucleotides match TRBD1. Germline CDR1 is MNHEY and CDR2 is SVGAGI. J gave up 0 bases and V 6 bases, and 6 bases lay outside the gene matches. The CDR3 length is 15 residues. The CDR3 nucleotides read TGTGCCAGCAGCACCGGGACAGGGCCCTCCTACGAGCAGTACTTC. Residues: CASSTGTGPSYEQYF.

This sequence joins TRBV6-1 and TRBJ2-7, with TRBD1 identical over 8 bases. Looked up from germline, CDR1 is MNHNS and CDR2 is SASEGT. The CDR3 covers 15 residues. Trimming cost V 1 base and J 6 bases; bases outside gene matches: 8. CDR3 sequence reads: CASSEGTGWATEQYF. The CDR3 DNA reads TGTGCCAGCAGTGAAGGGACAGGGTGGGCCACCGAGCAGTACTTC.

The V and J genes are TRBV3-1 (or the pseudogene TRBV3-2) and TRBJ2-7, with D possibly TRBD2 on 6 matching bases. Deletions cut 5 bases from V and 6 bases from J, with 8 bases between. This CDR3 has 11 residues. CDR1 is LGHDT and CDR2 is YNNKEL in the germline V gene (reference sequence). The CDR3: CASSAGGEQYF. CDR3 nucleotide sequence: TGTGCCAGCAGCGCCGGGGGCGAGCAGTACTTC.

The V call is TRBV7-9, the J call TRBJ1-2, with 7 bases aligning to TRBD1. Unmatched junction bases numbered 14, after V lost 4 bases and J lost 6 bases. Looked up from germline, CDR1 is SEHNR and CDR2 is FQNEAQ (reference sequence). This CDR3 region has 16 residues. The CDR3 bases are TGTGCCAGCAGCTATTACCGCGGACAGGCGAACGATGGCTACACCTTC. Amino acid sequence: CASSYYRGQANDGYTF.

The chain combines TRBV6-6 with TRBJ1-2, with D unclear. CDR1 and CDR2 (germline): MNHNY, SVGAGI (reference sequence). Deletions cut 10 bases from V and 4 bases from J, with 16 bases between. CDR3 length: 13 amino acids. CDR3 nucleotide sequence: TGTGCCACCCTCCCCGTTTCGGGCTATGGCTACACCTTC. It is translated as CATLPVSGYGYTF.

This chain uses TRBV30 with TRBJ1-1, with unresolved D. The CDR3 totals 11 residues. From germline, CDR1 is GTSNPN and CDR2 SVGIG (reference sequence). The CDR3 nucleotides read TGTGCATTGGCGGCGCTCACTGAAGCTTTCTTT. Translating it yields CALAALTEAFF.

The chain joins TRBV30 to TRBJ1-1; D possibly corresponds to TRBD1 (5 bases). V lost 3 bases to trimming and J lost 5 bases, with 16 bases between them. The V gene's germline CDR1 is GTSNPN and CDR2 SVGIG (reference sequence). This CDR3 contains 14 residues. CDR3 in amino acids: CAWRPGGGRTEAFF. DNA of the CDR3: TGTGCCTGGAGACCTGGGGGGGGTCGGACTGAAGCTTTCTTT.

The rearrangement links TRBV5-4 to TRBJ2-1; 10 nucleotides line up with TRBD2. In germline, CDR1 is SGHNT, CDR2 YYREEE (reference sequence). The CDR3 contains 15 residues. V was clipped by 5 bases and J by 1 base; unmatched bases: 3. The CDR3 nucleotides read TGTGCCAGCAGTCTGACTAGCGGGTCCTACAATGAGCAGTTCTTC. Translation gives CASSLTSGSYNEQFF.

The chain uses TRBV7-2 and TRBJ1-1; TRBD1 matches 7 bases. This CDR3 is 15 amino acids long. Per the germline V gene, CDR1 is SGHTA and CDR2 is FQGNSA. After removal of 5 bases from V and 4 bases from J, the junction contained 10 bases not matched to a gene. The CDR3 region has the DNA TGTGCCAGCAGCAGGATGGTCAGGGGGGTCACTGAAGCTTTCTTT. Amino acid sequence: CASSRMVRGVTEAFF. Supplemented by reference TRBV7-2 and TRBJ1-1, the full variable domain reads GAGVSQSPSNKVTEKGKDVELRCDPISGHTALYWYRQSLGQGLEFLIYFQGNSAPDKSGLPSDRFSAERTGGSVSTLTIQRTQQEDSAVYLCASSRMVRGVTEAFFGQGTRLTVV.

This chain joins TRBV12-3 or TRBV12-4 and TRBJ1-1; D remains unclear. This CDR3 spans 11 amino acids. The germline V and J ends were trimmed by 3 bases and 4 bases, with 3 bases remaining between them. The CDR3 coding sequence is TGTGCCAGCAGTTTCTTCACTGAAGCTTTCTTT. Translation: CASSFFTEAFF.

The chain combines TRBV19 with TRBJ1-5, with unresolved D. CDR3 length: 14 residues. The V gene's germline CDR1 is LNHDA and CDR2 SQIVND (reference sequence). The germline V and J ends were trimmed by 3 bases and 7 bases, with 13 bases remaining between them. The DNA of the CDR3 is TGTGCCAGTAGTATGGTAGGGCGAGGGCAGCCCCAGCATTTT. It yields the protein CASSMVGRGQPQHF.

The rearrangement links TRBV5-1 to TRBJ2-1, with 12 bases fitting TRBD2. The CDR3 has 17 residues. CDR1 and CDR2 from the germline V gene are SGHRS and YFSETQ. The junction had 12 bases not matched to a gene; V was cut back by 4 bases and J by 7 bases. Here the CDR3 reads CASSPGASGGARNEQFF. CDR3 coding DNA: TGCGCCAGCAGCCCGGGGGCTAGCGGGGGGGCCCGGAATGAGCAGTTCTTC.

The chain couples TRBV6-5 to TRBJ2-2; D may be TRBD2 (5 bases). Germline-derived CDR1 and CDR2 are MNHEY and SVGAGI. Trimming took off 7 bases at V and 1 base at J, with 10 bases between the two ends. The CDR3 is made up of 14 amino acids. The CDR3 region has the DNA TGTGCCAGCACCCCAGGACTGAACACCGGGGAGCTGTTTTTT. Translating it yields CASTPGLNTGELFF.

The chain combines TRBV6-5 with TRBJ1-2, with D unclear. The CDR3 is 13 amino acids. CDR1 and CDR2 (germline): MNHEY, SVGAGI. Trimming removed 2 bases at V and 7 bases at J, with 11 bases between. CDR3 sequence (DNA): TGTGCCAGCAGTTACGCGGGAGGAGGTGGCTACACCTTC. This sequence encodes CASSYAGGGGYTF.

CDR3 nucleotide sequence: TGTGCCGCGGGACCACGGGGCAATGAGCAGTTCTTC. Translating gives CAAGPRGNEQFF. This chain links TRBV27 with TRBJ2-1, with D possibly matching TRBD2 (6 bases). The CDR3 totals 12 residues. Germline loops: CDR1 MNHEY, CDR2 SMNVEV (reference sequence). V dropped 11 bases and J dropped 6 bases, with 14 bases sitting between them.

This rearrangement joins TRBV5-4 to TRBJ1-2, with 9 positions matching TRBD1. Trimming cost V 1 base and J 8 bases; bases outside gene matches: 3. This CDR3 has 13 amino acids. The germline gives CDR1 SGHNT, CDR2 YYREEE (reference sequence). The CDR3 reads CASSLTGGGGYTF. The CDR3 region has the DNA TGTGCCAGCAGCTTGACAGGGGGCGGGGGCTACACCTTC.

The CDR3 region is CASSAGVRSYGYTF. In DNA, the CDR3 is TGTGCCAGCAGTGCAGGGGTCCGGAGCTATGGCTACACCTTC. The chain is built from TRBV2 and TRBJ1-2, with D possibly TRBD1 on 6 matching bases. The CDR3 is 14 amino acids. Trimming stripped 4 bases from V and 4 bases from J, with 13 bases between. The germline V gene encodes CDR1 SNHLY and CDR2 FYNNEI.

CDR3 coding DNA: TGCGCCAGCAGCTTGGGTATGGTCATCGGAGAGACCCAGTACTTC. Translating it yields CASSLGMVIGETQYF. The chain combines TRBV5-1 with TRBJ2-5; D call uncertain. Germline V gene data show CDR1 as SGHRS and CDR2 as YFSETQ. CDR3 length: 15 amino acids. The V and J ends lost 0 bases and 4 bases respectively, with 13 bases between them.

The rearrangement joins TRBV11-1 to TRBJ2-1; D gene unclear. The CDR3 runs to 13 residues. The germline V gene has CDR1 SGHAT and CDR2 FQDESV (reference sequence). The ends were cut back, 1 base at V and 6 bases at J, with 7 bases in the middle. CDR3 amino acids: CASSLERGNEQFF. The DNA of the CDR3 is TGTGCCAGCAGCTTAGAGCGAGGCAATGAGCAGTTCTTC.

The rearrangement uses TRBV6-6 and TRBJ1-3; 7 bases are a match to TRBD1. CDR3 length: 12 amino acids. Trimming removed 4 bases from V and 7 bases from J; junction bases left unmatched: 1. The germline V gene encodes CDR1 MNHNY and CDR2 SVGAGI (reference sequence). In nucleotides, the CDR3 is TGTGCCAGCAGTTTGACAGGGAACACCATATATTTT. It is translated as CASSLTGNTIYF.